This T cell receptor (beta chain) was sequenced in a study of CD8 T cells in Susac syndrome (dated by TCRdb to between 2018 and 2021). Regarding the complete study: Of the Susac syndrome patients who were sequenced, about 6 had clinically active disease and 8 or 9 were in clinical remission. At blood withdrawal, Susac syndrome patients were either therapy-naive, taking corticosteroids (in some cases with IVIg as well), or taking IVIg alone. Whether CD8+ T cell activation and differentiation in Susac syndrome was antigen driven was tested using repertoire sequencing.

RNA was extracted using the RNeasy kit, and about 0.45 to 1 microgram was reverse transcribed with random hexamers. The immunoSEQ multiplex PCR assay, covering 54 Vbeta and 13 Jbeta segments, was used to amplify TCR beta CDR3 regions. Bias from PCR amplification was corrected by using a synthetic template baseline for primer optimization and for computational correction. The original pipeline was this. Reads were assigned to V, D and J genes according to IMGT and analyzed in immunoSEQ Analyzer, with only productive sequences retained. Clonality was computed as one minus Shannon entropy normalized by log2 of the number of productive unique sequences. For each patient and control, public and private clones were evaluated among the 100 most prevalent clones. Susac-specific clones were defined as absent from healthy and MS cohorts, 1052 published viral clones and other ImmuneACCESS disease sequences. TCRdb redid the processing of the public reads, applying fastp at Q25 and MiXCR, and retained in-frame beta chains. Every CDR3 protein is listed once, alongside the most common genes and DNA of its rows. The V and J calls and clone size are TCRdb's, not the authors'. The sample table lists more than 150,000 distinct CDR3 sequences, 95% to 96% of them with a count of one. The leading ten clones occupy around 0.12% of the sample.

Including the terminal cysteine and phenylalanine, the CDR3 comprises 13 residues. The entry retains the CDR3 DNA only, 39 bases that are in frame from base 1. Germline trimming amounts to 5 bases on V and 1 base on J, with 2 as the count of junction bases outside the gene matches. The germline V gene (reference sequence) provides CDR1 SGHNT and CDR2 YYREEE. Peripheral blood CD8+ and CD4+ T cells from healthy donors, Susac syndrome patients and multiple sclerosis patients were profiled using high-throughput TCR beta sequencing. The Susac syndrome patients fulfilled recently defined diagnostic criteria for either definite or probable disease. Bulk CD8+ and CD4+ T cells were purified by magnetic negative isolation, while CD8+ TEMRA cells were enriched using FACS. Blood was collected in EDTA tubes and processed within 24 hours, with PBMCs isolated through density gradient centrifugation. PBMCs destined for TCR sequencing were cryopreserved in liquid nitrogen and later thawed in a 37 °C water bath. The sorted or isolated CD4+, CD8+ and CD8+ TEMRA cells had a purity of 90% or higher.

Details on this clonotype: Its cognate antigen has yet to be identified. Base qualities are not provided; no much larger clone lies one nucleotide away.

Overall study outcomes, separate from this receptor: The number of individuals in the TCR sequencing and HLA analysis was acknowledged as relatively small. No clonal expansion was detected in the CD4+ T cell repertoire of Susac syndrome patients.

The sample taken for sequencing was CD4+ T cells from PBMCs. The rearranged segments are TRBV5-4 and TRBJ1-1, with 7 central nucleotides matching TRBD1. The receptor was derived from a human donor with Susac syndrome. The CDR3 region has the sequence CASRGTENTEAFF. The DNA sequence follows: TGTGCCAGCAGGGGGACAGAGAACACTGAAGCTTTCTTT.